This TCR beta chain was captured in a study of shared clonotypes between healthy human individuals. Germline V CDR1 and CDR2: MDHEN, SYDVKM. Trimming pared 8 bases from V and 0 bases from J, leaving 20 bases between. This CDR3 is built from 16 residues. Worth noting for this clone: Its cognate antigen is unknown.

Study-level findings and limits: Generally, estimated richness proved larger in naive subsets than it did in memory subsets. Clonotypes shared by all four donors outscored non-shared clonotypes in generation probability.

Only in-frame clones appear in the TCRdb table, and some are missing; sequencing was by immunoSEQ multiplex PCR. The sample carries a few hundred thousand clones, more than 95% recorded once. The study separated CD4+ cells into CD45RA+ naive and CD45RA-negative memory subsets. Sequencing was carried out using naive CD4+ T cells sorted from blood. This sample's subset: CD45RA+ positively selected. The TCR was taken from a woman in her thirties in good health. The chain uses TRBV28 and TRBJ2-7; no reliable D call. CDR3 sequence (DNA): TGTGCCAGCGGAGAGTTTGTGGCAGGCTTCTCCTACGAGCAGTACTTC. Translating gives CASGEFVAGFSYEQYF.